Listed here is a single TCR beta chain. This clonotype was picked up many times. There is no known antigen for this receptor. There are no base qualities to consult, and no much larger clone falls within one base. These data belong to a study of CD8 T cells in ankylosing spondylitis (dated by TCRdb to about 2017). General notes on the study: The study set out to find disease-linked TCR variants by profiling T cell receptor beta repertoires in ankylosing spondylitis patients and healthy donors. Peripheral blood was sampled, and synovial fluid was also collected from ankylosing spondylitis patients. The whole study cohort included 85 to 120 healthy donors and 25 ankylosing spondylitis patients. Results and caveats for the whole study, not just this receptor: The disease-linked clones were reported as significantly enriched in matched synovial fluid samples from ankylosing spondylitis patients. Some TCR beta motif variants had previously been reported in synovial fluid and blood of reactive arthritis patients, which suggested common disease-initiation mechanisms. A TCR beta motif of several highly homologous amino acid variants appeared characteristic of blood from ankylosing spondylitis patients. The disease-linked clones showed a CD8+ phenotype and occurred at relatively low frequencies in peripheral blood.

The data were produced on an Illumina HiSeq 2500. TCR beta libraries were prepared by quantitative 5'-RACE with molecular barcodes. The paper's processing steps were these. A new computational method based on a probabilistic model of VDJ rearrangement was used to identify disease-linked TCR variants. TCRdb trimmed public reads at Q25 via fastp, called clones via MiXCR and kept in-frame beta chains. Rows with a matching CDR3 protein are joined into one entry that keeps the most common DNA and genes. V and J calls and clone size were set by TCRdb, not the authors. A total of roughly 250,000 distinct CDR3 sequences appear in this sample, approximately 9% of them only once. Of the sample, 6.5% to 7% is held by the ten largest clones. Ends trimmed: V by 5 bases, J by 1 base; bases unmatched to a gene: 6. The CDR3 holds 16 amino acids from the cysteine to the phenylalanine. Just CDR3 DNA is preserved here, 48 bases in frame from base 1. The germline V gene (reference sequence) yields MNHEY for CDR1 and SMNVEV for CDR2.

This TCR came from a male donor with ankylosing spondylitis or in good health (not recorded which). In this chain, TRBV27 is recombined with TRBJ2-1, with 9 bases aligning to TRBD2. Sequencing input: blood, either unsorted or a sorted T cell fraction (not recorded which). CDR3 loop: CASSRGSGGSYNEQFF. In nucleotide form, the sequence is TGTGCCAGCAGTCGGGGTAGCGGGGGTTCCTACAATGAGCAGTTCTTC.